This TCR beta chain is drawn from a study of identical twins. The V gene lost 0 bases and the J gene lost 9 bases, with 9 bases spanning the gap. Germline V CDR1 and CDR2: LGHDT, YNNKEL (reference sequence). The CDR3 length is 14 residues. Comment on this clonotype: Its cognate antigen is unknown.

TCRdb processed the 5' RACE reads anew with MiXCR; each CDR3 protein has one entry. The table includes about 240,000 distinct CDR3 sequences, over 9.5% detected once. Findings of the study overall: When twins shared out-of-frame alpha sequences, those sequences had excess low generation probability. Compared with models, monozygotic twins showed more out-of-frame TCR alpha sharing.

This sequence joins TRBV3-1 and TRBJ1-6; no definite D call. Sequenced sample: memory T cells sorted from blood. The clonotype comes from a middle-aged man in good health. The CDR3 coding sequence is TGTGCCAGCAGCCAAGAAAGGTATTTTTCACCCCTCCACTTT. Encoded protein: CASSQERYFSPLHF.